These 13 T cell receptor beta chains came from one sample sequenced in a study of regulatory dendritic cells for organ transplantation. Allogeneic regulatory or mature dendritic cells were co-cultured for less than 6 days with CFSE-labeled sorted T cells at 1:10. Their cognate antigens are unknown. The protocol was immunoSEQ multiplex PCR, while the TCRdb copy is restricted to in-frame clones and leaves out a portion. The profile shows around 13,000 clones, about four fifths of them singletons. Input material: naive CD8+ T cells from blood cultured with regulatory dendritic cells. As for subset: CD45RA+ naive T cells. The receptor set was obtained from a human donor in good health.

The chain is built from TRBV7-8 and TRBJ2-3; possibly TRBD2 for D (6 bases). The CDR3 consists of 16 residues. The V gene lost 0 bases and the J gene lost 6 bases, with 16 bases spanning the gap. The germline gives CDR1 SGHVS, CDR2 FQNEAQ. CDR3 in DNA: TGTGCCAGCAGCTTAGCGGTCGGGACCGGAGGGGATACGCAGTATTTT. It yields the protein CASSLAVGTGGDTQYF.

The gene calls are TRBV7-9 and TRBJ2-2; TRBD2 might be the D (5 bases). The CDR3 runs to 16 residues. CDR1 is SEHNR, CDR2 FQNEAQ, per germline (reference sequence). The V end was cut by 1 base, the J end by 1 base, with 10 bases between. The CDR3 protein is CASSLVPGLNTGELFF. CDR3 DNA sequence: TGTGCCAGCAGCTTAGTGCCGGGATTGAACACCGGGGAGCTGTTTTTT.

The chain uses TRBV5-4 and TRBJ2-7; D unresolved. Germline V gene data show CDR1 as SGHNT and CDR2 as YYREEE (reference sequence). The CDR3 extends over 9 amino acids. V was clipped by 2 bases and J by 8 bases, with 2 bases between them. DNA of the CDR3: TGTGCCAGCAGCTTTAAGCAGTACTTC. As protein: CASSFKQYF.

The rearrangement uses TRBV7-2 and TRBJ2-2; 7 nucleotides match TRBD1. This CDR3 contains 15 residues. J was trimmed by 0 bases and V by 2 bases; bases with no gene match: 0. Germline V gene sequence: CDR1 SGHTA, CDR2 FQGNSA. The CDR3 DNA reads as TGTGCCAGCAGCTTAACAGGGGCGAACACCGGGGAGCTGTTTTTT. Translated, it gives CASSLTGANTGELFF.

In DNA form, the CDR3 reads TGCAGCGGGGGAACGGGGGTGAGCTCCTACAATGAGCAGTTCTTC. Translation gives CSGGTGVSSYNEQFF. The chain uses TRBV29-1 and TRBJ2-1; D may be TRBD2 (6 bases). CDR1 SQVTM and CDR2 ANQGSEA come from the germline V gene. V was clipped by 7 bases and J by 0 bases, with 16 bases between them. The CDR3 is 15 residues long.

The chain links TRBV5-6 to TRBJ2-7, with 7 positions matching TRBD2. Germline CDR1 and CDR2: SGHDT and YYEEEE. J lost 2 bases, V lost 4 bases, and 6 bases had no gene match. The CDR3 totals 14 residues. This CDR3 reads CASSAAGSTYEQYF. For the CDR3, the DNA is TGTGCCAGCAGCGCAGCGGGGAGTACCTACGAGCAGTACTTC.

The CDR3, as DNA: TGTGCCAGCAGCCAAGAGGTAACAGGAGCTTCCTACGAGCAGTACTTC. This encodes CASSQEVTGASYEQYF. The V call is TRBV4-2, the J call TRBJ2-7; possibly TRBD1 for D (5 bases). V was shortened by 0 bases and J by 1 base, with 13 bases between the two germline ends. This CDR3 is built from 16 residues. The germline CDR1 and CDR2 sequences are LGHNA and YNFKEQ.

The chain carries TRBV4-1 and TRBJ2-2; 7 nucleotides align to TRBD1. The CDR3 is 15 amino acids. With V trimmed by 0 bases and J by 4 bases, 2 bases remained unmatched. The germline V gene has CDR1 MGHRA and CDR2 YSYEKL. As DNA, the CDR3 is TGCGCCAGCAGCCAAGAAGACAGGGCCACCGGGGAGCTGTTTTTT. Its translation: CASSQEDRATGELFF.

The chain's CDR3 is CASSISRGAYNEQFF. The CDR3 region has the DNA TGTGCCAGTAGTATAAGCAGGGGCGCCTACAATGAGCAGTTCTTC. The chain couples TRBV19 to TRBJ2-1, with D perhaps TRBD1 (6 bases). This CDR3 spans 15 amino acids. Trimming took 2 bases from V and 2 from J, leaving 10 bases between them. Germline V lookup: CDR1 LNHDA, CDR2 SQIVND (reference sequence).

The chain employs TRBV5-5 and TRBJ1-1; D is undetermined. V was cut by 4 bases and J by 7 bases, with 14 bases left in between. Germline CDR1 SGHKS, CDR2 YYEKEE (reference sequence). CDR3 length: 13 residues. The CDR3 here is CASSHLYRDEAFF. The CDR3 DNA follows: TGTGCCAGCAGCCACCTTTACCGGGATGAAGCTTTCTTT.

Concerning this clone itself: A junction end diverges from the germline sequence, so it may reflect a read error. The chain is built from TRBV5-6 and TRBJ2-2; a weak D match, TRBD2 (6 bases). The CDR3 extends over 12 amino acids. Germline CDR1 reads SGHDT; CDR2 reads YYEEEE. DNA for the CDR3: TGTGCCAGCAGTTTGGGAGGAGGGGAGCTGTTTTTT. This gives the protein CASSLGGGELFF. The full variable domain, rest sourced from reference TRBV5-6 and TRBJ2-2, is DAGVTQSPTHLIKTRGQQVTLRCSPKSGHDTVSWYQQALGQGPQFIFQYYEEEERQRGNFPDRFSGHQFPNYSSELNVNALLLGDSALYLCASSLGGGELFFGEGSRLTVL.

This sequence joins TRBV6-1 and TRBJ1-1; no clear D. The CDR3 runs to 14 residues. V gave up 6 bases and J gave up 1 base, with 12 bases separating them. CDR1 is MNHNS, CDR2 SASEGT, per germline. The CDR3 DNA reads TGTGCCAGCAGAGAGTTCGCGGGGAACACTGAAGCTTTCTTT. Its protein is CASREFAGNTEAFF.

The gene calls are TRBV11-2 and TRBJ2-7; 11 bases map to TRBD1. V trimming: 5 bases; J trimming: 5 bases; junction bases outside the gene matches: 11. The CDR3 loop spans 16 amino acids. The germline CDR1 and CDR2 sequences are SGHAT and FQNNGV. The CDR3 sequence: CASSPPPGTGGNEQYF. CDR3 in DNA: TGTGCCAGCAGCCCTCCGCCGGGGACAGGGGGTAACGAGCAGTACTTC.